This TCR beta chain was observed in a study of T cells expressing NK-cell markers. Study-wide points: Several donors' CD3+CD56-NKG2C+ cells were dominated by the same clonotypes.

Comments on this clonotype: Its antigen remains unidentified.

TCRdb reprocessed the 5' RACE reads and stores each CDR3 protein as one record, lacking DNA. The table counts roughly 350,000 distinct CDR3 sequences; roughly 5.2% lies in the top ten. The CDR3 covers 15 residues. The TCR comes from a man aged 18-70 years in good health. The rearrangement uses TRBV12-3 or TRBV12-4 and TRBJ1-5; lacking DNA, the TRBD1 call made by TCRdb goes unchecked. Sequenced sample: blood T cells: a sorted CD56 or NKG2C T cell subset, CD4+ or CD8+ T cells, or bulk PBMC T cells (not recorded which). CDR3 protein: CASSSGWTTNQPQHF.